This T cell receptor beta chain came from a study of neurological immune-mediated disorders. Broader study findings: Falling below healthy controls, multiple sclerosis showed the least TCR clonal expansion, while HTLV-1-associated myelopathy showed the most.

MiXCR, applied by TCRdb to the 5' RACE reads, yields one record per CDR3 protein. The sample contains 84,000 or so distinct CDR3 sequences, 10% to 13% of which appear only once. CDR3 length: 14 amino acids. Trimming removed 6 bases at V and 0 bases at J, with 11 bases between. Germline V lookup: CDR1 DFQATT, CDR2 SNEGSKA (reference sequence). This clonotype was picked up many times. Its antigen is as yet unknown. J is TRBJ2-2 and V is TRBV20-1, with D possibly matching TRBD1 (6 bases). The TCR sequence derives from a man aged 40-49 years in good health. What was sequenced was PBMCs. The CDR3 is CSARQAANTGELFF. CDR3 coding DNA: TGCAGTGCCCGACAGGCCGCGAACACCGGGGAGCTGTTTTTT.